Listed below are T cell receptor beta chains from one sample, sequenced in a study of OX40 agonist ivuxolimab in advanced cancers. Using immunoSEQ multiplex PCR, the repertoire was profiled, and TCRdb retains in-frame clones only, with some absent. The data hold around 60,000 clones, with approximately 90% observed a single time. The sample here was CD4+ or CD8+ T cells sorted from blood, taken in a trial of the OX40 agonist ivuxolimab. These receptors were collected from an adult with an advanced solid tumor such as melanoma, head and neck, liver or kidney cancer. CDR3s include the opening cysteine and the closing phenylalanine or tryptophan. A D gene is named only where the DNA matches it firmly. Clone sizes are given selectively: once, few, many, or a class where the clone is expanded.

d_call j_call clone_size v_call cdr3_aa cdr3_nt
TRBD2 TRBJ2-3 . TRBV19 CASSIPGLATDTQYF TGTGCCAGTAGTATCCCCGGACTAGCGACAGATACGCAGTATTTT
. TRBJ2-5 . TRBV7-2 CASKERVEQETQYF TGTGCCAGTAAAGAGCGGGTCGAACAAGAGACCCAGTACTTC
TRBD2 TRBJ2-1 once TRBV6-1 CASSENSSGRFRNEQFF TGTGCCAGCAGTGAGAATTCTAGCGGACGGTTTCGGAATGAGCAGTTCTTC
TRBD1 TRBJ1-3 once TRBV5-6 CASSYEGTGGGNTIYF TGTGCCAGCAGCTACGAAGGTACAGGGGGAGGAAACACCATATATTTT
TRBD2 TRBJ2-7 . TRBV30 CAWSVPTSGSREQYF TGTGCCTGGAGTGTACCTACTAGCGGGAGTCGCGAGCAGTACTTC
. TRBJ2-5 . TRBV7-2 CASSFGGQRETQYF TGTGCCAGCAGCTTCGGGGGACAGAGGGAGACCCAGTACTTC
. TRBJ1-4 . TRBV7-2 CASSLDSTRLFF TGTGCCAGCAGCTTAGACTCTACCCGGTTGTTTTTT
TRBD1 TRBJ2-7 . TRBV11-2 CASSSQGVYEQYF TGTGCCAGCAGCTCTCAGGGGGTCTACGAGCAGTACTTC
. TRBJ1-1 . TRBV6-5 CASSSDRRGSEAFF TGTGCCAGCAGTTCCGACAGGCGAGGTAGTGAAGCTTTCTTT
. TRBJ1-1 once TRBV6-1 CASNRIGNTEAFF TGTGCCAGCAACAGGATAGGGAACACTGAAGCTTTCTTT
TRBD1 TRBJ2-3 . TRBV4-1 CASSRGQGFEDTQYF TGCGCCAGCAGCCGAGGACAGGGTTTTGAAGATACGCAGTATTTT
TRBD1 TRBJ1-3 once TRBV30 CAWSVTTGQVGNTIYF TGTGCCTGGAGTGTGACCACGGGACAGGTGGGAAACACCATATATTTT
. TRBJ1-3 once TRBV6-6 CASREDRLWHTIYF TGTGCCAGCAGAGAAGACAGGTTGTGGCACACCATATATTTT
. TRBJ2-7 . TRBV6-6 CASSYHHGGSYEQYF TGTGCCAGCAGTTACCATCATGGAGGCTCCTACGAGCAGTACTTC
TRBD1 TRBJ1-6 once TRBV27 CASSGQGRSSPLHF TGTGCCAGCAGCGGACAGGGTAGGAGTTCACCCCTCCACTTT
TRBD1 TRBJ2-7 . TRBV11-3 CASSPGGRNRGFEQYF TGTGCCAGCAGCCCAGGGGGACGGAATCGCGGCTTCGAGCAGTACTTC
. TRBJ1-1 few TRBV21-1 CASTLDRGRFTEAFF TGTGCCAGCACCTTGGACAGGGGAAGGTTCACTGAAGCTTTCTTT
TRBD1 TRBJ2-7 . TRBV30 CAWSVLGQGAKSYEQYF TGTGCCTGGAGTGTTCTCGGGCAGGGGGCGAAGTCCTACGAGCAGTACTTC
. TRBJ1-1 . TRBV5-8 CASSSGHMNTEAFF TGTGCCAGCAGCAGCGGACACATGAACACTGAAGCTTTCTTT
. TRBJ2-7 . TRBV18 CASSPPNPSPRGPRHHEQYF TGTGCCAGCTCACCACCTAATCCGTCCCCCAGAGGCCCCAGGCACCACGAGCAGTACTTC
TRBD2 TRBJ2-1 . TRBV30 CAWSLREGNEQFF TGTGCCTGGAGTTTGCGGGAGGGCAATGAGCAGTTCTTC
. TRBJ2-6 . TRBV5-4 CASSDSSGANVLTF TGTGCCAGCAGCGACAGCTCTGGGGCCAACGTCCTGACTTTC
TRBD1 TRBJ2-3 . TRBV7-2 CASAPGQDTQYF TGTGCCAGCGCGCCGGGACAGGATACGCAGTATTTT
. TRBJ2-2 once TRBV19 CASSSQALNPAGELFF TGTGCCAGTAGTAGTCAAGCTTTAAACCCCGCCGGGGAGCTGTTTTTT
. TRBJ2-2 . TRBV7-2 CASTPAAGGAGELFF TGTGCCAGCACCCCAGCGGCCGGGGGCGCCGGGGAGCTGTTTTTT
. TRBJ2-3 . TRBV19 CASSIIDGRTDTQYF TGTGCCAGTAGTATAATTGACGGACGCACAGATACGCAGTATTTT
. TRBJ2-2 . TRBV9 CASSVVQGNTGELFF TGTGCCAGCAGCGTAGTCCAGGGGAACACCGGGGAGCTGTTTTTT
. TRBJ2-2 few TRBV2 CASSERGVDTGELFF TGTGCCAGCAGTGAACGGGGAGTGGACACCGGGGAGCTGTTTTTT
. TRBJ2-2 . TRBV14 CASSPYTGELFF TGTGCCAGCAGCCCTTACACCGGGGAGCTGTTTTTT
. TRBJ2-6 . TRBV27 CASSPSKRNSGANVLTF TGTGCCAGCAGTCCCTCCAAGCGAAACTCTGGGGCCAACGTCCTGACTTTC
TRBD2 TRBJ2-5 . TRBV7-7 CASSLGLAAQETQYF TGTGCCAGCAGCTTAGGACTAGCGGCCCAAGAGACCCAGTACTTC
. TRBJ1-5 . TRBV7-2 CASSLSPGGQPQHF TGTGCCAGCAGCCTTTCCCCCGGCGGTCAGCCCCAGCATTTT
. TRBJ1-5 . TRBV2 CASSEGTSGNQPQHF TGTGCCAGCAGTGAGGGGACATCTGGCAATCAGCCCCAGCATTTT
TRBD2 TRBJ2-5 once TRBV7-2 CASSGLAGETQYF TGTGCCAGCAGCGGACTAGCGGGAGAGACCCAGTACTTC
TRBD2 TRBJ2-1 . TRBV5-1 CASSSKIDTSGSYNEQFF TGCGCCAGCAGCTCGAAAATAGATACTAGCGGTTCCTACAATGAGCAGTTCTTC
. TRBJ1-1 . TRBV19 CASSLGAGNTEAFF TGTGCCAGTAGCCTGGGGGCCGGGAACACTGAAGCTTTCTTT
TRBD1 TRBJ1-2 . TRBV19 CASTGWGTGKIFYGYTF TGTGCCAGTACTGGCTGGGGGACAGGGAAGATCTTCTATGGCTACACCTTC
TRBD1 TRBJ1-2 . TRBV18 CASSSSLLGTEDHYGYTF TGTGCCAGCTCATCATCTTTACTCGGGACAGAAGATCATTATGGCTACACCTTC
. TRBJ1-5 . TRBV2 CAGSANVRDQPQHF TGTGCCGGCAGTGCGAACGTCCGCGATCAGCCCCAGCATTTT
. TRBJ1-2 few TRBV6-1 CASSEANRVYYGYTF TGTGCCAGCAGTGAAGCCAACAGGGTTTACTATGGCTACACCTTC
. TRBJ2-5 . TRBV7-6 CASSLQETQYF TGTGCCAGCAGCTTACAAGAGACCCAGTACTTC
TRBD2 TRBJ2-7 . TRBV7-9 CASSLYSSGSYEQYF TGTGCCAGCAGCTTATATTCTAGCGGGAGTTACGAGCAGTACTTC
. TRBJ1-3 once TRBV13 CASSLNQGLRNTIYF TGTGCCAGCAGCTTAAATCAGGGGCTCAGAAACACCATATATTTT
. TRBJ2-3 . TRBV29-1 CSVEFGTGTDTQYF TGCAGCGTTGAGTTTGGGACGGGAACAGATACGCAGTATTTT
. TRBJ1-1 . TRBV5-6 CASSFRAGNTEAFF TGTGCCAGCAGCTTCAGGGCCGGGAACACTGAAGCTTTCTTT
. TRBJ1-4 . TRBV2 CASRGGELEKLFF TGTGCCAGCAGGGGTGGGGAACTTGAAAAACTGTTTTTT
TRBD1 TRBJ2-2 . TRBV5-1 CASRQGTNTGELFF TGCGCCAGCAGACAGGGGACGAACACCGGGGAGCTGTTTTTT
. TRBJ1-2 . TRBV6-1 CASSEGSGVNGYTF TGTGCCAGCAGTGAAGGTTCTGGGGTTAATGGCTACACCTTC
TRBD2 TRBJ2-3 . TRBV19 CASSSVEGLAKDTQYF TGTGCCAGTAGTTCCGTAGAGGGACTAGCGAAAGATACGCAGTATTTT
. TRBJ2-1 . TRBV6-1 CASSEGLGVRNEQFF TGTGCCAGCAGTGAAGGACTAGGAGTGAGGAATGAGCAGTTCTTC
. TRBJ2-3 . TRBV18 CASSPPSYTDTQYF TGTGCCAGCTCACCACCGTCTTACACAGATACGCAGTATTTT
TRBD1 TRBJ2-2 . TRBV5-1 CASFLGTGNTGELFF TGCGCCAGCTTTTTAGGGACAGGGAACACCGGGGAGCTGTTTTTT
TRBD1 TRBJ2-2 . TRBV18 CASSPRGPGELFF TGTGCCAGCTCACCAAGGGGGCCCGGGGAGCTGTTTTTT